This T cell receptor beta chain was captured by sequencing in a study of shared clonotypes between healthy human individuals. Study as a whole: The donor group consisted of a couple of women and a few men, aged 18 to 49.

Running of the assay took place at deep level. Sorted-subset replicate PCR reactions contained approximately 190 ng DNA, corresponding to tens of thousands of T cell genomes. Assay used: immunoSEQ multiplex PCR; TCRdb lists only in-frame clones, some missing. Of 1,400,000 or so clones detected, 98% appear once; the ten largest clones hold about 0.4%. The receptor was isolated from a man younger than 40 in good health. The sequenced sample consisted of naive CD4+ T cells sorted from blood. Subset in this sample: CD45RA+ positively selected.

The CDR3 nucleotides read TGTGCCAGCAGTGTCCGGGCCCTACAAAAGAGGGACTATGGCTACACCTTC. Encoded protein: CASSVRALQKRDYGYTF. The V and J genes are TRBV6-1 and TRBJ1-2; no clear D gene. The germline V gene has CDR1 MNHNS and CDR2 SASEGT. The CDR3 runs 17 residues. The germline V and J ends were trimmed by 4 bases and 3 bases, with 21 bases remaining between them.